Listed here is a single T cell receptor beta chain. The data stem from a study of blood T cell repertoires in COVID-19. Whole-study context: Material from acute and convalescent COVID-19 was sourced from the United States, Italy and Spain. T cells, B-cell-depleted T cells, or PBMCs provided the cDNA or gDNA that served as material.

The CDR3 is made up of 14 amino acids. V lost 1 base, J lost 2 bases, and 9 bases lay in between. Germline CDR1 is LNHDA and CDR2 is SQIVND (reference sequence). Authors' data handling: Researchers report that nucleated cell counts were estimated from reference gene primer amplification. Sequencing used immunoSEQ multiplex PCR; TCRdb keeps in-frame clones, though not all of them. The DNA was the basis for D and trimming; V, J and clone size are from that table. The repertoire includes about 250,000 clones, roughly nine tenths of them detected once, and 3% sits in the top ten. The sequence was obtained from a man between 18 and 35 years old with active or convalescent COVID-19. The material sequenced was peripheral blood. The chain is built from TRBV19 and TRBJ2-7, with D hard to call. The CDR3 DNA reads as TGTGCCAGTAGTATAGCTGTGTCTCCCTACGAGCAGTACTTC. This sequence encodes CASSIAVSPYEQYF.